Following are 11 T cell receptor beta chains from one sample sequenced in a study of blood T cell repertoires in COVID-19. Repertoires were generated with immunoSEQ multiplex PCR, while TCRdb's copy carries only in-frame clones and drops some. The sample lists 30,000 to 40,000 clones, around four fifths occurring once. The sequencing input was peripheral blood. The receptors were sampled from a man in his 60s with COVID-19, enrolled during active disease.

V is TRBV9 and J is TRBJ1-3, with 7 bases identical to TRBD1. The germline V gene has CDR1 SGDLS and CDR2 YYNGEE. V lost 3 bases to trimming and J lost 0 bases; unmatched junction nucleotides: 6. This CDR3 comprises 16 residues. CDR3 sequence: CASSGGDSRSGNTIYF. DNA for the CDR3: TGTGCCAGCAGCGGAGGGGACAGTCGCTCTGGAAACACCATATATTTT.

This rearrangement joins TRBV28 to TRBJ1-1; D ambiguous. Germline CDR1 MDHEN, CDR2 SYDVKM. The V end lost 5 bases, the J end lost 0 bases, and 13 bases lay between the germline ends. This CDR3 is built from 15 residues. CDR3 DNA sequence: TGTGCCAGCAGTCCATTGGCCCAGATGAACACTGAAGCTTTCTTT. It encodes CASSPLAQMNTEAFF.

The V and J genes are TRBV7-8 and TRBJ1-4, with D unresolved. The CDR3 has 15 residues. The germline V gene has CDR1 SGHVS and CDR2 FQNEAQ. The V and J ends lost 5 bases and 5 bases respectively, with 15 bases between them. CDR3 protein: CASSQRRGTNEKLFF. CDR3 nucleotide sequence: TGTGCCAGCAGCCAGCGCCGGGGTACGAATGAAAAACTGTTTTTT. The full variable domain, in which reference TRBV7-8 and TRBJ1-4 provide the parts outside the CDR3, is GAGVSQSPRYKVAKRGQDVALRCDPISGHVSLFWYQQALGQGPEFLTYFQNEAQLDKSGLPSDRFFAERPEGSVSTLKIQRTQQEDSAVYLCASSQRRGTNEKLFFGSGTQLSVL.

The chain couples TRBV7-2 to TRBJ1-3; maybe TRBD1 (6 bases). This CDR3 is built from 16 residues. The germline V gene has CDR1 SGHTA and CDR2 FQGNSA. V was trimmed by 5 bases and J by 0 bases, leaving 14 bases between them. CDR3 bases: TGTGCCAGCAGCCTCCTCCCGACAGGCTCTGGAAACACCATATATTTT. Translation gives CASSLLPTGSGNTIYF.

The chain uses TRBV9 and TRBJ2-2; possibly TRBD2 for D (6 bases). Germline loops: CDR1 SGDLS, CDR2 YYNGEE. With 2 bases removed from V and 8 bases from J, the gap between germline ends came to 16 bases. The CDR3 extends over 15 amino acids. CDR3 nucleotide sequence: TGTGCCAGCAGCGTCCGGGACTCCCGGGCTGGGGAGCTGTTTTTT. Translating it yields CASSVRDSRAGELFF.

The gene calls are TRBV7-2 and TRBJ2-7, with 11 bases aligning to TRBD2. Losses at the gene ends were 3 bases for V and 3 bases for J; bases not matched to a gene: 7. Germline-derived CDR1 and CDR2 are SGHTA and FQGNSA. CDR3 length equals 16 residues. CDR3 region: CASSFLPTSGVYEQYF. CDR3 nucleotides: TGTGCCAGCAGCTTCCTACCGACTAGCGGGGTCTACGAGCAGTACTTC.

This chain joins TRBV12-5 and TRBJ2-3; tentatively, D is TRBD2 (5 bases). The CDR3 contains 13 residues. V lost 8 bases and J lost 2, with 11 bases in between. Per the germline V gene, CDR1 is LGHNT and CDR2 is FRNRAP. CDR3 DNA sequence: TGTGCTAGTCGAAGGGAGACCACAGATACGCAGTATTTT. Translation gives CASRRETTDTQYF.

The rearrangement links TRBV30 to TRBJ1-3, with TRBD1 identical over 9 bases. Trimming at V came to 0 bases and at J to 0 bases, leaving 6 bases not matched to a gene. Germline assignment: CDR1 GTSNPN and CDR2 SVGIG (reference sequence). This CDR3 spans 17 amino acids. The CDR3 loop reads CAWSVRGTGSSGNTIYF. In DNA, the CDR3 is TGTGCCTGGAGTGTACGCGGGACAGGGTCCTCTGGAAACACCATATATTTT.

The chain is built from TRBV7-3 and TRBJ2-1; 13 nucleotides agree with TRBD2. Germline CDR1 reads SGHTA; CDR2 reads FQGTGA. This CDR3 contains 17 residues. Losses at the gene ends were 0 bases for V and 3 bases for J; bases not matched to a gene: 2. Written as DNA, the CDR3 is TGTGCCAGCAGCTTAACGGGACTAGCGGGAAGCTACAATGAGCAGTTCTTC. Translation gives CASSLTGLAGSYNEQFF. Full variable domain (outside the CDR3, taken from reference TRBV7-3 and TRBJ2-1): GAGVSQTPSNKVTEKGKYVELRCDPISGHTALYWYRQSLGQGPEFLIYFQGTGAADDSGLPNDRFFAVRPEGSVSTLKIQRTERGDSAVYLCASSLTGLAGSYNEQFFGPGTRLTVL.

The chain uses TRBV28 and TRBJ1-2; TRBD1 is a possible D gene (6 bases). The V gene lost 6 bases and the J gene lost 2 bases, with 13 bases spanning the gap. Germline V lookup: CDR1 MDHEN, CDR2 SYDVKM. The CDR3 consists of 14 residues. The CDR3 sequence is CASRTPQGNYGYTF. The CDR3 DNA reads TGTGCCAGCAGGACCCCACAGGGAAACTATGGCTACACCTTC.

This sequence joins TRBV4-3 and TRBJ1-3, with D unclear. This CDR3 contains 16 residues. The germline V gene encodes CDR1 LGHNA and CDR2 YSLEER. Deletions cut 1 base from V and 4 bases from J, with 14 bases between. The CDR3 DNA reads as TGCGCCAGCAGCCAAGGCTTGGGGAGGGTGGGAAACACCATATATTTT. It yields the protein CASSQGLGRVGNTIYF.